The 32 T cell receptor beta chains below come from one sample, sequenced in a study of control samples from healthy donors and cancer patients. The method was immunoSEQ multiplex PCR; TCRdb's version includes in-frame clones alone and lacks a portion of them. The table has roughly 370,000 clones, 90% seen once. The sequenced sample was PBMCs. The source of these receptors is a man aged 35 to 55 with head and neck cancer.

V and J are TRBV4-2 and TRBJ1-2, with a tentative D call TRBD1 (5 bases). From germline, CDR1 is LGHNA and CDR2 YNFKEQ. This CDR3 has 13 residues. Trimming removed 3 bases from V and 8 bases from J, with 13 bases in between. The CDR3 region is CASSQGRDGGYTF. In DNA, the CDR3 is TGTGCCAGCAGCCAGGGCAGGGACGGGGGCTACACCTTC.

The chain carries TRBV2 and TRBJ1-5, with D uncertain. CDR1 SNHLY and CDR2 FYNNEI come from the germline V gene. V lost 8 bases to trimming and J lost 2 bases, with 16 bases between them. The CDR3 extends over 15 amino acids. As DNA, the CDR3 is TGTGCCAGCGTCGCAGGTGGTTTGGGCAATCAGCCCCAGCATTTT. This gives the protein CASVAGGLGNQPQHF.

J is TRBJ2-5 and V is TRBV15; maybe TRBD1 (6 bases). Germline CDR1 reads LNHNV; CDR2 reads YYDKDF (reference sequence). This CDR3 comprises 15 residues. V shed 5 bases and J shed 2 bases, with 15 bases lying between them. As DNA, the CDR3 is TGTGCCACCAGCCCAGGGGACGTGGGACAAGAGACCCAGTACTTC. The encoded protein is CATSPGDVGQETQYF.

The chain employs TRBV28 and TRBJ2-3, with 7 bases identical to TRBD2. V dropped 3 bases and J dropped 2; count of bases not matched to a gene: 5. The CDR3 is 15 residues long. Germline V gene data show CDR1 as MDHEN and CDR2 as SYDVKM. The CDR3: CASSLQTSPTDTQYF. The CDR3 DNA follows: TGTGCCAGCAGTTTGCAGACTAGCCCCACAGATACGCAGTATTTT.

The chain links TRBV18 to TRBJ2-2; the match to TRBD2 covers 12 bases. V trimming: 3 bases; J trimming: 1 base; junction bases outside the gene matches: 3. This CDR3 is 17 amino acids long. Per germline, CDR1 KGHSH and CDR2 LQKENI. The CDR3 protein is CASSPPGLAGNTGELFF. The CDR3, as DNA: TGTGCCAGCTCACCGCCGGGACTAGCGGGGAACACCGGGGAGCTGTTTTTT.

The genes are TRBV18 and TRBJ2-7; 10 bases agree with TRBD2. The germline V gene encodes CDR1 KGHSH and CDR2 LQKENI. The CDR3 is made up of 15 amino acids. V shed 0 bases and J 4 bases; nucleotides not matched to a gene: 3. The CDR3 loop reads CASSPPAGGWYEQYF. CDR3 in DNA: TGTGCCAGCTCACCACCAGCGGGAGGGTGGTACGAGCAGTACTTC.

This chain joins TRBV29-1 and TRBJ1-1; D ambiguous. CDR1 SQVTM and CDR2 ANQGSEA come from the germline V gene. The CDR3 is made up of 13 amino acids. Between the trimmed V and J ends, which lost 3 bases and 3 bases, there was a span of 11 bases. CDR3 DNA sequence: TGCAGCGTTGAGTTTGGTAGGGACACTGAAGCTTTCTTT. Its protein is CSVEFGRDTEAFF.

The chain links TRBV4-3 to TRBJ2-2; D not resolved. The CDR3 has 13 amino acids. The germline V gene has CDR1 LGHNA and CDR2 YSLEER. V was trimmed by 5 bases and J by 7 bases, leaving 11 bases between them. The CDR3 DNA is TGCGCCAGCAGCTCAAGGCGAGACGGGGAGCTGTTTTTT. Protein product: CASSSRRDGELFF.

The chain combines TRBV6-5 with TRBJ2-7, with D perhaps matching TRBD2 (6 bases). CDR1 and CDR2 from the germline V gene are MNHEY and SVGAGI. Between the trimmed V and J ends, which lost 6 bases and 9 bases, there was a span of 21 bases. The CDR3 has 14 residues. The CDR3 region has the DNA TGTGCCAGCAGAATTGCGGGACTTACCAAGGGGCAGTACTTC. It specifies CASRIAGLTKGQYF.

This chain uses TRBV3-1 (or the pseudogene TRBV3-2) with TRBJ2-1; no reliable D call. The CDR3 extends over 17 amino acids. Trimming pared 4 bases from V and 4 bases from J, leaving 20 bases between. Germline V gene sequence: CDR1 LGHDT, CDR2 YNNKEL (reference sequence). The CDR3 reads CASSPKFRDFGYNEQFF. The CDR3 coding sequence is TGTGCCAGCAGCCCCAAGTTTCGTGACTTTGGGTACAATGAGCAGTTCTTC.

This clone has only one observation. The genes are TRBV27 and TRBJ1-1; TRBD1 aligns across 8 bases. This CDR3 spans 15 amino acids. Looked up from germline, CDR1 is MNHEY and CDR2 is SMNVEV (reference sequence). Losses at the gene ends were 5 bases for V and 0 bases for J; bases not matched to a gene: 5. The chain's CDR3 is CASSTYRGLNTEAFF. DNA of the CDR3: TGTGCCAGCAGTACCTACAGGGGGTTGAACACTGAAGCTTTCTTT.

The V and J genes are TRBV20-1 and TRBJ2-1, with D possibly TRBD2 on 5 matching bases. The V end lost 3 bases, the J end lost 2 bases, and 17 bases lay between the germline ends. Germline V lookup: CDR1 DFQATT, CDR2 SNEGSKA (reference sequence). The CDR3 covers 16 residues. The CDR3 DNA reads as TGCAGTGCTAGTTTGAGGGAGACCCCAGCCTACAATGAGCAGTTCTTC. It codes for CSASLRETPAYNEQFF.

This clone occurred once. The genes are TRBV27 and TRBJ1-2, with D tentatively TRBD1 (6 bases). V was shortened by 6 bases and J by 6 bases, with 20 bases between the two germline ends. The germline gives CDR1 MNHEY, CDR2 SMNVEV (reference sequence). This CDR3 spans 15 amino acids. The CDR3 DNA is TGTGCCAGCAGCCTGAATGGGGGCCAGGGCCATGGCTACACCTTC. It yields the protein CASSLNGGQGHGYTF.

This chain links TRBV28 with TRBJ1-2; unclear D gene. The CDR3 is 14 residues long. The V gene lost 5 bases and the J gene lost 5 bases, with 15 bases spanning the gap. Germline CDR1 is MDHEN and CDR2 is SYDVKM. CDR3 in DNA: TGTGCCAGCAGTCCTCCCGGGATTGGATATGGCTACACCTTC. This encodes CASSPPGIGYGYTF.

This clone was detected only a few times. The rearrangement uses TRBV30 and TRBJ1-2, with TRBD1 matching 9 bases. The CDR3 is 15 amino acids. J gave up 5 bases and V 3 bases, and 10 bases lay outside the gene matches. Looked up from germline, CDR1 is GTSNPN and CDR2 is SVGIG (reference sequence). CDR3 in DNA: TGTGCCTGGAGACGACAGGGGGGCGTCCCGTATGGCTACACCTTC. It translates to CAWRRQGGVPYGYTF.

The rearrangement links TRBV10-1 to TRBJ2-5; perhaps TRBD1 as D (5 bases). The V gene lost 3 bases and the J gene lost 4 bases, with 15 bases spanning the gap. Germline V gives CDR1 WNHNN, CDR2 SYGVQD (reference sequence). The CDR3 has 15 residues. CDR3 protein: CASSDSSGIRETQYF. The CDR3, as DNA: TGCGCCAGCAGTGATTCATCAGGGATTCGAGAGACCCAGTACTTC.

The chain links TRBV24-1 to TRBJ2-5; D is uncertain. The CDR3 consists of 12 residues. Germline CDR1 is KGHDR and CDR2 is SFDVKD. The V gene lost 5 bases and the J gene lost 3 bases, with 6 bases spanning the gap. The CDR3 DNA reads TGTGCCACCAGTGCCCGAGAAGAGACCCAGTACTTC. Its translation is CATSAREETQYF.

The CDR3 nucleotides are TGCGCCAGCAGCTTGGAAGAGGGGGGGACTGAAGCTTTCTTT. It is translated as CASSLEEGGTEAFF. The chain has TRBV5-1 and TRBJ1-1; D is possibly TRBD1 (6 bases). Trimming left V 0 bases short and J 5 bases short, with 11 bases between. Germline loops: CDR1 SGHRS, CDR2 YFSETQ. The CDR3 totals 14 residues.

This clone has a single count. The V call is TRBV28, the J call TRBJ1-6; 7 nucleotides line up with TRBD1. The CDR3 runs to 15 residues. J gave up 7 bases and V 10 bases, and 13 bases lay outside the gene matches. Per germline, CDR1 MDHEN and CDR2 SYDVKM. This CDR3 reads CATPGGANENSPLHF. In DNA form, the CDR3 reads TGTGCCACCCCAGGGGGGGCTAACGAGAATTCACCCCTCCACTTT.

The rearrangement joins TRBV4-1 to TRBJ2-7, with 7 bases identical to TRBD1. Germline assignment: CDR1 MGHRA and CDR2 YSYEKL. With V trimmed by 0 bases and J by 5 bases, 10 bases remained unmatched. This CDR3 has 16 residues. CDR3 region: CASSQDPGGVGNEQYF. CDR3 bases: TGCGCCAGCAGCCAAGATCCAGGGGGTGTCGGAAACGAGCAGTACTTC.

The chain employs TRBV5-8 and TRBJ1-5, with D uncertain. The CDR3 loop spans 11 amino acids. The germline gives CDR1 SGHTS, CDR2 YDEGEE. The V gene lost 3 bases and the J gene lost 15 bases, with 13 bases spanning the gap. The CDR3 coding sequence is TGTGCCAGCAGCTGGGGTCGAGTGGGGCATTTT. Translating gives CASSWGRVGHF.

The chain has TRBV9 and TRBJ2-1; TRBD1 might be the D (6 bases). The V and J ends lost 3 bases and 3 bases respectively, with 16 bases between them. The CDR3 consists of 16 residues. Germline V gives CDR1 SGDLS, CDR2 YYNGEE. CDR3 nucleotide sequence: TGTGCCAGCAGCGCACCGACAGGCGTTGGCTACAATGAGCAGTTCTTC. Amino acids: CASSAPTGVGYNEQFF. The full variable domain, rest sourced from reference TRBV9 and TRBJ2-1, is DSGVTQTPKHLITATGQRVTLRCSPRSGDLSVYWYQQSLDQGLQFLIQYYNGEERAKGNILERFSAQQFPDLHSELNLSSLELGDSALYFCASSAPTGVGYNEQFFGPGTRLTVL.

The chain has TRBV7-2 and TRBJ1-6, with 7 bases aligning to TRBD1. V lost 5 bases, J lost 11 bases, and 9 bases stayed unmatched. The germline V gene encodes CDR1 SGHTA and CDR2 FQGNSA. The CDR3 is 14 amino acids. The CDR3, as DNA: TGTGCCAGCAGCCCAGGGGGACAGCTACCACCCCTCCACTTT. Its protein is CASSPGGQLPPLHF. Supplemented by reference TRBV7-2 and TRBJ1-6, the full variable domain reads GAGVSQSPSNKVTEKGKDVELRCDPISGHTALYWYRQSLGQGLEFLIYFQGNSAPDKSGLPSDRFSAERTGGSVSTLTIQRTQQEDSAVYLCASSPGGQLPPLHFGNGTRLTVT.

The chain has TRBV30 and TRBJ1-1, with TRBD1 matching 7 bases. With 4 bases clipped from V and 2 bases from J, the junction kept 4 bases outside the gene matches. The CDR3 consists of 13 residues. Germline-derived CDR1 and CDR2 are GTSNPN and SVGIG (reference sequence). The CDR3 DNA follows: TGTGCCTGGATGGGACAGTTCAACACTGAAGCTTTCTTT. Its protein is CAWMGQFNTEAFF.

This clone was picked up a small number of times. The gene calls are TRBV23-1 and TRBJ1-6; 7 nucleotides line up with TRBD1. TRBV23-1 is treated as an ORF (open reading frame) with a function not yet certain. V was pared by 3 bases and J by 6 bases, with 2 bases of the junction left unmatched. This CDR3 comprises 14 residues. CDR3 sequence: CASSHRTGNSPLHF. In DNA form, the CDR3 reads TGCGCCAGCAGTCATCGGACAGGTAATTCACCCCTCCACTTT.

The chain combines TRBV28 with TRBJ2-5; TRBD2 matches at 7 bases. Germline CDR1 and CDR2: MDHEN and SYDVKM. The CDR3 loop spans 14 amino acids. V lost 11 bases, J lost 0 bases, and 9 bases stayed unmatched. CDR3 sequence reads: CAASLGLHQETQYF. The CDR3 bases are TGTGCCGCCAGTCTGGGACTACACCAAGAGACCCAGTACTTC.

J is TRBJ2-5 and V is TRBV19, with 8 bases that match TRBD2. This CDR3 has 15 amino acids. CDR1 LNHDA and CDR2 SQIVND come from the germline V gene (reference sequence). The junction had 8 bases not matched to a gene; V was cut back by 5 bases and J by 3 bases. The CDR3 DNA sequence: TGTGCCAGTAGTCTCCGCGGGGGGCGGGAAGAGACCCAGTACTTC. This sequence encodes CASSLRGGREETQYF.

The V call is TRBV19, the J call TRBJ2-3, with 10 nucleotides matching TRBD2. V shed 4 bases and J 4 bases; nucleotides not matched to a gene: 8. Germline V gene sequence: CDR1 LNHDA, CDR2 SQIVND (reference sequence). CDR3 length equals 16 residues. The CDR3 protein is CASSTSLSGGPDTQYF. CDR3 coding DNA: TGTGCCAGTAGTACCTCCCTTAGCGGGGGGCCAGATACGCAGTATTTT.

The rearrangement joins TRBV24-1 to TRBJ2-7; no clear D. V lost 6 bases, J lost 5 bases, and 16 bases lay in between. The CDR3 extends over 14 amino acids. The germline CDR1 and CDR2 sequences are KGHDR and SFDVKD. CDR3 DNA: TGTGCCACCAGTACAAAGGATGGGTGGGACGAGCAGTACTTC. It codes for CATSTKDGWDEQYF.

The genes are TRBV19 and TRBJ2-7; 7 bases fit TRBD1. Germline assignment: CDR1 LNHDA and CDR2 SQIVND (reference sequence). Trimming at V came to 6 bases and at J to 3 bases, leaving 11 bases not matched to a gene. The CDR3 spans 15 residues. The CDR3 DNA is TGTGCCAGTAGCCACCCGGGACAGACTGACTACGAGCAGTACTTC. This codes for CASSHPGQTDYEQYF. Full variable domain (missing parts from reference TRBV19 and TRBJ2-7): DGGITQSPKYLFRKEGQNVTLSCEQNLNHDAMYWYRQDPGQGLRLIYYSQIVNDFQKGDIAEGYSVSREKKESFPLTVTSAQKNPTAFYLCASSHPGQTDYEQYFGPGTRLTVT.

This clone was seen a single time. The identical CDR3 is also encoded by other nucleotide sequences in the sample. The chain links TRBV29-1 to TRBJ2-7, with D possibly being TRBD1 (6 bases). The CDR3 sequence is 12 residues long. The germline V and J ends were trimmed by 6 bases and 0 bases, with 9 bases remaining between them. Germline V CDR1 and CDR2: SQVTM, ANQGSEA. CDR3: CSVSTGSYEQYF. DNA of the CDR3: TGCAGCGTCTCGACAGGCTCCTACGAGCAGTACTTC.

In its sample, this clone was seen once. V usage is TRBV2 and J usage is TRBJ1-5; D unclear. This CDR3 has 14 amino acids. CDR1 is SNHLY, CDR2 FYNNEI, per germline. Trimming left V 1 base short and J 5 bases short, with 9 bases between. The CDR3 nucleotides are TGTGCCAGCAGTGAAGTCACATACGATCAGCCCCAGCATTTT. Its protein product is CASSEVTYDQPQHF.